Below are 22 T cell receptor beta chains sequenced from a single sample in a study of blood T cell repertoires in COVID-19. Assay: immunoSEQ multiplex PCR; the TCRdb copy retains only in-frame clones and omits some. The sample includes about 260,000 clones, around 86% of them seen just once. Sequenced sample: PBMCs or T cells enriched from blood (not recorded which). Receptors were obtained from a woman in her forties or fifties who had recovered from COVID-19.

The chain couples TRBV7-9 to TRBJ2-2, with 8 bases matching TRBD1. The CDR3 is 16 residues long. Losses at the gene ends were 4 bases for V and 1 base for J; bases not matched to a gene: 5. Germline V gene lookup returns CDR1 SEHNR and CDR2 FQNEAQ (reference sequence). For the CDR3, the DNA is TGTGCCAGCAGCTGGTCCGGGACAGGGAACACCGGGGAGCTGTTTTTT. It encodes CASSWSGTGNTGELFF. The entire variable domain, with the rest obtained from reference TRBV7-9 and TRBJ2-2, is as follows: DTGVSQNPRHKITKRGQNVTFRCDPISEHNRLYWYRQTLGQGPEFLTYFQNEAQLEKSRLLSDRFSAERPKGSFSTLEIQRTEQGDSAMYLCASSWSGTGNTGELFFGEGSRLTVL.

The chain uses TRBV7-2 and TRBJ1-2; 12 bases line up with TRBD1. The length of the CDR3 is 16 residues. V shed 5 bases, J shed 4 bases, and the junction held 8 bases outside the gene matches. Germline CDR1 reads SGHTA; CDR2 reads FQGNSA. The CDR3 coding sequence is TGTGCCAGCAGCCCCGGCGGGACAGGGGGCTCCTATGGCTACACCTTC. It encodes CASSPGGTGGSYGYTF.

The chain couples TRBV3-1 (or the pseudogene TRBV3-2) to TRBJ2-5, with a possible D match to TRBD2 (5 bases). The CDR3 consists of 15 residues. V was trimmed by 1 base and J by 4 bases, leaving 13 bases between them. CDR1 LGHDT and CDR2 YNNKEL come from the germline V gene (reference sequence). The chain's CDR3 is CASSQGLAGAETQYF. The CDR3 coding sequence is TGTGCCAGCAGCCAAGGCCTAGCTGGAGCAGAGACCCAGTACTTC.

J is TRBJ1-6 and V is TRBV28; no reliable D call. V lost 7 bases and J 7 bases, leaving 17 bases between the germline ends. Germline loops: CDR1 MDHEN, CDR2 SYDVKM. The CDR3 is made up of 15 amino acids. The CDR3 is CASILDPLGNSPLHF. The CDR3 DNA is TGTGCCAGCATCCTCGATCCGCTCGGGAATTCACCCCTCCACTTT.

The V call is TRBV5-4, the J call TRBJ2-5; 9 nucleotides agree with TRBD2. CDR1 and CDR2 from the germline V gene are SGHNT and YYREEE (reference sequence). The V gene end was trimmed by 4 bases and the J gene end by 2 bases; junction bases not matched to a gene: 9. The CDR3 has 16 residues. The CDR3 loop reads CASSRALAGSQETQYF. The DNA of the CDR3 is TGTGCCAGCAGCCGTGCACTAGCGGGTTCTCAAGAGACCCAGTACTTC.

DNA for the CDR3: TGTGCCAGCTCACCAGCGGGGGCGACCTTCTTCTATGGCTACACCTTC. The encoded protein is CASSPAGATFFYGYTF. This rearrangement joins TRBV18 to TRBJ1-2; perhaps TRBD1 as D (6 bases). V dropped 2 bases and J dropped 4 bases, with 17 bases sitting between them. The V gene's germline CDR1 is KGHSH and CDR2 LQKENI. The CDR3 consists of 16 residues.

This chain uses TRBV24-1 with TRBJ2-3; 11 bases are shared with TRBD2. The CDR3 is made up of 19 amino acids. From germline, CDR1 is KGHDR and CDR2 SFDVKD. With 3 bases clipped from V and 5 bases from J, the junction kept 15 bases outside the gene matches. The CDR3 DNA reads TGTGCCACCAGTGATCGGTCCCCCTTTCTAGCGGGAGGAATAGATACGCAGTATTTT. It specifies CATSDRSPFLAGGIDTQYF.

This clone showed up many times. The chain is built from TRBV4-3 and TRBJ2-7; TRBD1 matches 8 bases. Germline V gene data show CDR1 as LGHNA and CDR2 as YSLEER. CDR3 length equals 15 residues. The junction had 8 bases not matched to a gene; V was cut back by 2 bases and J by 5 bases. CDR3 nucleotides: TGCGCCAGCAGCCAAATTGGGGACAGGTCCCACGAGCAGTACTTC. It specifies CASSQIGDRSHEQYF.

The J gene is TRBJ1-2, the V gene TRBV6-5; TRBD1 might be the D (6 bases). Germline V gene lookup returns CDR1 MNHEY and CDR2 SVGAGI. The CDR3 has 13 amino acids. V dropped 8 bases and J dropped 6 bases, with 16 bases sitting between them. The CDR3 protein is CASSTGGANGYTF. In DNA, the CDR3 is TGTGCCAGCTCGACTGGGGGGGCCAATGGCTACACCTTC.

The rearrangement uses TRBV6-5 and TRBJ2-1; 7 nucleotides align to TRBD1. This CDR3 spans 13 amino acids. Germline-derived CDR1 and CDR2 are MNHEY and SVGAGI. The V segment lost 5 bases and the J segment 4 bases; nucleotides outside the gene matches: 2. The CDR3 sequence is CASSQGQYNEQFF. CDR3 DNA sequence: TGTGCCAGCAGTCAGGGACAGTACAATGAGCAGTTCTTC.

The V and J genes are TRBV11-3 and TRBJ2-5, with 7 positions matching TRBD2. The CDR3 is 14 residues long. Germline CDR1 reads SGHNT; CDR2 reads YENEEA. V was pared by 3 bases and J by 3 bases, with 4 bases of the junction left unmatched. CDR3 sequence reads: CASSFSLAEETQYF. DNA of the CDR3: TGTGCCAGCAGCTTTAGCCTAGCGGAAGAGACCCAGTACTTC.

The CDR3 DNA is TGCGCCAGCAGTGAGAGGGACAGGGGAGAGTTTATTGAGAGTGGTGGGGCCAACGTCCTGACTTTC. Protein sequence: CASSERDRGEFIESGGANVLTF. The chain recombines TRBV10-1 with TRBJ2-6, with 10 nucleotides matching TRBD1. The CDR3 sequence is 22 residues long. Germline V gene data show CDR1 as WNHNN and CDR2 as SYGVQD (reference sequence). J lost 3 bases, V lost 2 bases, and 19 bases had no gene match.

Note on this clone: One end of the junction is discordant with germline, which a read error may explain. V and J are TRBV2 and TRBJ1-2, with TRBD1 identical over 7 bases. The germline V gene has CDR1 SNHLY and CDR2 FYNNEI. The CDR3 extends over 11 amino acids. CDR3 protein: CASSEFGTAHF. The CDR3 DNA follows: TGTGCCAGCAGTGAATTTGGGACAGCGCACTTC.

The V gene is TRBV5-4, the J gene TRBJ1-1; D might be TRBD1 (5 bases). V shed 2 bases and J shed 7 bases, with 9 bases lying between them. The CDR3 has 12 amino acids. The germline V gene has CDR1 SGHNT and CDR2 YYREEE (reference sequence). The CDR3 DNA sequence: TGTGCCAGCAGCTTTCAGGGCCGTGAAGCTTTCTTT. It is translated as CASSFQGREAFF.

The V and J genes are TRBV6-4 and TRBJ1-6; a possible D gene is TRBD1 (5 bases). The CDR3 length is 14 residues. Trimming removed 3 bases at V and 7 bases at J, with 10 bases between. CDR1 MRHNA and CDR2 SNTAGT come from the germline V gene. CDR3: CASSEVAGNSPLHF. The CDR3 DNA reads TGTGCCAGCAGTGAGGTCGCAGGGAATTCACCCCTCCACTTT.

The chain carries TRBV19 and TRBJ1-6, with D possibly TRBD1 on 5 matching bases. CDR1 and CDR2 (germline): LNHDA, SQIVND (reference sequence). Trimming removed 5 bases at V and 6 bases at J, with 17 bases between. The CDR3 contains 16 residues. CDR3 DNA: TGTGCCAGTAGTTCCTCCAGGGCTTTGGGTAATTCACCCCTCCACTTT. It yields the protein CASSSSRALGNSPLHF.

The chain combines TRBV27 with TRBJ2-3; 7 nucleotides match TRBD2. After removal of 11 bases from V and 1 base from J, the junction contained 3 bases not matched to a gene. Germline CDR1 is MNHEY and CDR2 is SMNVEV (reference sequence). CDR3 length: 12 amino acids. The CDR3, as DNA: TGTGCCGCTCGGGGGGGCACAGATACGCAGTATTTT. It translates to CAARGGTDTQYF.

The V and J genes are TRBV18 and TRBJ1-3, with D perhaps matching TRBD1 (6 bases). This CDR3 is built from 14 residues. V shed 4 bases and J shed 4 bases, with 11 bases lying between them. Germline V gene sequence: CDR1 KGHSH, CDR2 LQKENI. As DNA, the CDR3 is TGTGCCAGCTCACGGGACACAGGGGGAAACACCATATATTTT. It encodes CASSRDTGGNTIYF.

The chain uses TRBV7-2 and TRBJ2-1; D is perhaps TRBD2 (5 bases). V was clipped by 0 bases and J by 1 base, with 7 bases between them. CDR1 is SGHTA, CDR2 FQGNSA, per germline. This CDR3 spans 15 amino acids. The CDR3 bases are TGTGCCAGCAGCTTAGCCGGGGTATCCTACAATGAGCAGTTCTTC. Amino acids: CASSLAGVSYNEQFF.

The rearrangement uses TRBV7-2 and TRBJ2-7; a weak D match, TRBD2 (6 bases). V gave up 3 bases and J gave up 0 bases, with 9 bases separating them. Germline values: CDR1 SGHTA, CDR2 FQGNSA. This CDR3 has 14 amino acids. The CDR3 sequence: CASSFSGSSYEQYF. CDR3 sequence (DNA): TGTGCCAGCAGCTTTAGCGGCAGCTCCTACGAGCAGTACTTC.

V and J are TRBV7-2 and TRBJ1-4, with a weak D call TRBD1 (6 bases). Germline V gene sequence: CDR1 SGHTA, CDR2 FQGNSA. This CDR3 is built from 15 residues. The ends were cut back, 6 bases at V and 6 bases at J, with 17 bases in the middle. This chain's CDR3 is CASREQQGPHEKLFF. In DNA form, the CDR3 reads TGTGCCAGCAGGGAACAACAGGGACCCCATGAAAAACTGTTTTTT. Based on the CDR3 plus reference TRBV7-2 and TRBJ1-4, the full variable domain is GAGVSQSPSNKVTEKGKDVELRCDPISGHTALYWYRQSLGQGLEFLIYFQGNSAPDKSGLPSDRFSAERTGGSVSTLTIQRTQQEDSAVYLCASREQQGPHEKLFFGSGTQLSVL.

This clone was observed a handful of times. V is TRBV6-5 and J is TRBJ2-4; TRBD1 matches 8 bases. The germline CDR1 and CDR2 sequences are MNHEY and SVGAGI. The CDR3 has 12 residues. V shed 6 bases, J shed 8 bases, and the junction held 3 bases outside the gene matches. Here the CDR3 reads CASSGQGYIQYF. CDR3 nucleotide sequence: TGTGCCAGCAGCGGACAGGGTTACATTCAGTACTTC.